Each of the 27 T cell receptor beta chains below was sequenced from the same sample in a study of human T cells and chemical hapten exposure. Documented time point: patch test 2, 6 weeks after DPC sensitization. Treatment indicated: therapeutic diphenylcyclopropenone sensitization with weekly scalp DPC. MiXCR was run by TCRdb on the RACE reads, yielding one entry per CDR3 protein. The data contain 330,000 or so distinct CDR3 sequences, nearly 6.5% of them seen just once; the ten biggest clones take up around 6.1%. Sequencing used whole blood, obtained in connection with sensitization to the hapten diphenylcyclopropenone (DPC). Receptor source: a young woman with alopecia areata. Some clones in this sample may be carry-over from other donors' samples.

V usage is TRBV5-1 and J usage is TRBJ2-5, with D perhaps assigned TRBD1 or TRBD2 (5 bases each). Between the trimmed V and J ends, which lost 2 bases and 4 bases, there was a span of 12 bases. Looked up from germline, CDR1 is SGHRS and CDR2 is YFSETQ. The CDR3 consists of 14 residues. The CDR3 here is CASSFFAGTETQYF. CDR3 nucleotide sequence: TGCGCCAGCAGCTTTTTTGCAGGGACAGAGACCCAGTACTTC.

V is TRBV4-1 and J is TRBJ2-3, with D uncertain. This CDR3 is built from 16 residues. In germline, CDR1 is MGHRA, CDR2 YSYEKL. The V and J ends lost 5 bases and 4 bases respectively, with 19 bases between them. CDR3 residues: CASSVSLSYLPDTQYF. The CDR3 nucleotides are TGCGCCAGCAGCGTTTCCCTTAGTTACTTACCAGATACGCAGTATTTT.

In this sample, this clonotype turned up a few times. Here the CDR3 DNA reads TGTGCCAGCACTAGTCTGGGGTCCCTCCACTTT. Its translation: CASTSLGSLHF. The chain uses TRBV2 and TRBJ1-6; D is unclear. The CDR3 covers 11 residues. The V and J ends lost 7 bases and 14 bases respectively, with 12 bases between them. Germline assignment: CDR1 SNHLY and CDR2 FYNNEI.

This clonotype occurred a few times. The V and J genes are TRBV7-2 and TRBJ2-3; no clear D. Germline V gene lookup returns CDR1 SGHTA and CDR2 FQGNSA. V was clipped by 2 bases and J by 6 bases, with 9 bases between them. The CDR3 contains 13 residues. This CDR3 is CASSLLAWDTQYF. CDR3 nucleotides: TGTGCCAGCAGCTTATTGGCCTGGGATACGCAGTATTTT.

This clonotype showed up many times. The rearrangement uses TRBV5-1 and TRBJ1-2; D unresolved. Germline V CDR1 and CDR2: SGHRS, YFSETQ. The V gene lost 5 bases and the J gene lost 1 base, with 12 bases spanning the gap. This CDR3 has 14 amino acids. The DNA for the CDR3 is TGCGCCAGCAGGGTTCAGTCGGTTAACTATGGCTACACCTTC. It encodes CASRVQSVNYGYTF.

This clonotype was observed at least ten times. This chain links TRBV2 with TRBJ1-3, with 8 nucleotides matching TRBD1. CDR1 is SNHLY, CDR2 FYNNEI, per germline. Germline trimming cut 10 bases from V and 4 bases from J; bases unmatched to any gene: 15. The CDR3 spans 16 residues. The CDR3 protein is CAISSSPGGQGNTIYF. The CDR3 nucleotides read TGTGCCATCTCCTCATCCCCAGGGGGCCAAGGAAACACCATATATTTT.

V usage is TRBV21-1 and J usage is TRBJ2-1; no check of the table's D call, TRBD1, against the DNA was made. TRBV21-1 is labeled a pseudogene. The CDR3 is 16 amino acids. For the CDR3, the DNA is TGTGCCAGCAGCCCACAGGGACAGGGAGAAGGGCATGAGCAGTTCTTC. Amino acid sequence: CASSPQGQGEGHEQFF.

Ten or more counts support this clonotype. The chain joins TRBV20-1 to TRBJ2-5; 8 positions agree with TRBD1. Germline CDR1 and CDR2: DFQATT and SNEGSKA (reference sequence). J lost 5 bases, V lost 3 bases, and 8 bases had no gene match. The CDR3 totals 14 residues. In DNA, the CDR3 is TGCAGTGCTAGTGTGGGAACAGGGGGGGAGACCCAGTACTTC. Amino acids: CSASVGTGGETQYF.

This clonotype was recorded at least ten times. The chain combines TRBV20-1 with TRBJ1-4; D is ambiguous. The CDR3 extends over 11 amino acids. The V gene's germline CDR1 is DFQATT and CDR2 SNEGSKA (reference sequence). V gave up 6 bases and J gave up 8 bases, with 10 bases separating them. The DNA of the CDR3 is TGCAGTGCCATACCCAAAGAAAAACTGTTTTTT. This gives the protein CSAIPKEKLFF.

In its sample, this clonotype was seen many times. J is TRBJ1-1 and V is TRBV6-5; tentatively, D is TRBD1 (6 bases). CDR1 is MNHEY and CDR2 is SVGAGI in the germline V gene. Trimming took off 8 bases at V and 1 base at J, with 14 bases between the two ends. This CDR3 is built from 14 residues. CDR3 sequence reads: CASYSTGKNTEAFF. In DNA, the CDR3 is TGTGCCAGCTATTCAACAGGGAAGAACACTGAAGCTTTCTTT.

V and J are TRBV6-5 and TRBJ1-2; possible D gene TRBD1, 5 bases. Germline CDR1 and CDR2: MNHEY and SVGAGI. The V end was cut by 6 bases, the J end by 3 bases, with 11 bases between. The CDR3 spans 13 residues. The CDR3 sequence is CASSRPTDYGYTF. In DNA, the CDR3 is TGTGCCAGCAGCAGACCGACAGACTATGGCTACACCTTC.

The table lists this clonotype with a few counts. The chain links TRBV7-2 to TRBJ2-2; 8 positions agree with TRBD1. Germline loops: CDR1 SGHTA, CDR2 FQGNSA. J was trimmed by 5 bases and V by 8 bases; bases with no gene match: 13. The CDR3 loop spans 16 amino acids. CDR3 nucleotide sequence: TGTGCCAGCGGGTTGTTGACAGGGGCGCGTACCGGGGAGCTGTTTTTT. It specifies CASGLLTGARTGELFF.

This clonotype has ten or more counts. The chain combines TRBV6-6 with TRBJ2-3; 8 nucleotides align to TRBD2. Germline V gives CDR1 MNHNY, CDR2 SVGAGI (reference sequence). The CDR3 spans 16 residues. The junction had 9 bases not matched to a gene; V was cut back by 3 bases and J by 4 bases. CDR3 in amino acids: CASSYLGRGGPDTQYF. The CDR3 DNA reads TGTGCCAGCAGTTATCTCGGCCGGGGGGGCCCAGATACGCAGTATTTT.

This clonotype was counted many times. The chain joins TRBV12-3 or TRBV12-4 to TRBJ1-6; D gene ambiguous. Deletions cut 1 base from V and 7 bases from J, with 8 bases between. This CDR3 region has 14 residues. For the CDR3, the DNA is TGTGCCAGCAGTTTAGGGCAGGCGAATTCACCCCTCCACTTT. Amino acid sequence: CASSLGQANSPLHF.

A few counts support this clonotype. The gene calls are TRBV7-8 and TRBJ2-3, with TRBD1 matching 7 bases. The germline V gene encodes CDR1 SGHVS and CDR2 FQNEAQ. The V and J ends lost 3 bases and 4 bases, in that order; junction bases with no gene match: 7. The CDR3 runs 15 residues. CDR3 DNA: TGTGCCAGCAGCTTGAGGGGGCCCCCCCCAGATACGCAGTATTTT. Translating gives CASSLRGPPPDTQYF.

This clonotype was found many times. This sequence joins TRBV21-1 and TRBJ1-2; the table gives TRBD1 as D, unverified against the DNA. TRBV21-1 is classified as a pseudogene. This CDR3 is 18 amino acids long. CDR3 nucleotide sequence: TGTGCCAGCAGCAATATTTGTGGAGAGTGTGGACATGGCTATGGCTACACCTTC. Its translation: CASSNICGECGHGYGYTF.

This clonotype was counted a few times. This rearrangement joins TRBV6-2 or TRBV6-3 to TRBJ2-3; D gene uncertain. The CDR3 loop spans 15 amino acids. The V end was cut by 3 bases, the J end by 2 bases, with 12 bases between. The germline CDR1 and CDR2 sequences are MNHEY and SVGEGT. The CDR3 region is CASSYSDHLTDTQYF. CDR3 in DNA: TGTGCCAGCAGTTATAGTGACCACCTCACAGATACGCAGTATTTT.

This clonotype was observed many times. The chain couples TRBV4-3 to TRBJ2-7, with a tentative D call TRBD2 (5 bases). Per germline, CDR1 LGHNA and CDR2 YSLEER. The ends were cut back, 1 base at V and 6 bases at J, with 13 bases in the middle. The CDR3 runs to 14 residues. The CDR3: CASSQVDAGGEQYF. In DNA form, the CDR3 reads TGCGCCAGCAGCCAAGTGGACGCGGGTGGCGAGCAGTACTTC.

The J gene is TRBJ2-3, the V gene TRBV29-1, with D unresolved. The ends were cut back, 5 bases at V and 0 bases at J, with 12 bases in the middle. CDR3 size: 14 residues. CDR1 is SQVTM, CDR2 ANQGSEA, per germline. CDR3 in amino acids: CSVSPQSSTDTQYF. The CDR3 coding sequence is TGCAGCGTTTCGCCTCAGAGTAGCACAGATACGCAGTATTTT.

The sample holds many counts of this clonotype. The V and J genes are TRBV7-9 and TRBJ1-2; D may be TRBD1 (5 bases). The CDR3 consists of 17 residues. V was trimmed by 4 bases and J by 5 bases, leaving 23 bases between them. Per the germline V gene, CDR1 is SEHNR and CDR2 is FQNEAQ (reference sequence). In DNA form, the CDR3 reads TGTGCCAGCAGCTCCAATCGACAGCTCTCGGCGATATATGGCTACACCTTC. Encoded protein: CASSSNRQLSAIYGYTF.

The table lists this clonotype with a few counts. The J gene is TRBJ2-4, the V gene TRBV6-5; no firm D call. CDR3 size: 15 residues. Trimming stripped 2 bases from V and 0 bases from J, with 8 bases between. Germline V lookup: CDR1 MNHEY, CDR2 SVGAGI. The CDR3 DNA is TGTGCCAGCAGTTACGGCCGTCTAGCCAAAAACATTCAGTACTTC. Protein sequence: CASSYGRLAKNIQYF.

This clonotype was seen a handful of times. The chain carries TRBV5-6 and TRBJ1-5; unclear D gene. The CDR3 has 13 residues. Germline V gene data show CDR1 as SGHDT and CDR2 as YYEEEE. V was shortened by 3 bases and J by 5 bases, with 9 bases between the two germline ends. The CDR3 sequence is CASSSGDYQPQHF. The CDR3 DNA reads TGTGCCAGCAGCTCCGGGGATTATCAGCCCCAGCATTTT. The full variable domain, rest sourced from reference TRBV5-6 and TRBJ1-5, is DAGVTQSPTHLIKTRGQQVTLRCSPKSGHDTVSWYQQALGQGPQFIFQYYEEEERQRGNFPDRFSGHQFPNYSSELNVNALLLGDSALYLCASSSGDYQPQHFGDGTRLSIL.

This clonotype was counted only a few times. CDR3 sequence (DNA): TGTGCCAGCAGTCGTGGTGAGGATAAAACTGAAGCTTTCTTT. This encodes CASSRGEDKTEAFF. The V call is TRBV11-2, the J call TRBJ1-1; D not certain. CDR1 is SGHAT, CDR2 FQNNGV, per germline. The CDR3 is 14 residues long. V lost 6 bases to trimming and J lost 5 bases, with 16 bases between them.

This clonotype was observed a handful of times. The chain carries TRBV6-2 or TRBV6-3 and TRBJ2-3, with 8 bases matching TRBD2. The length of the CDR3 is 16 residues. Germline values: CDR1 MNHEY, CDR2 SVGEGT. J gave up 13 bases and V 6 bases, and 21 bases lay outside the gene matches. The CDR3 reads CASSSREAGALNKKYF. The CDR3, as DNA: TGTGCCAGCAGCTCCCGGGAAGCGGGGGCCCTGAATAAAAAGTATTTT.

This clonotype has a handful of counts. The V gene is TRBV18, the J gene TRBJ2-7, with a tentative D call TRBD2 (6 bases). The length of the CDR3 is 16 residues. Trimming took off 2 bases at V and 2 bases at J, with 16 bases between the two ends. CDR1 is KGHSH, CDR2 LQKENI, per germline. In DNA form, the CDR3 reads TGTGCCAGCTCACCATTGCGGGGCATGGAGACCTACGAGCAGTACTTC. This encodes CASSPLRGMETYEQYF.

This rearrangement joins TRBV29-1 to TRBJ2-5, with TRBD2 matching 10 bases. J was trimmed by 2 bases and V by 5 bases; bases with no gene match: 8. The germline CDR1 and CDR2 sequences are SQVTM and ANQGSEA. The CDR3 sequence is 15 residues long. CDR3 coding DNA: TGCAGCGTTCATCTGGCTAGCGGGGGACAAGAGACCCAGTACTTC. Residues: CSVHLASGGQETQYF. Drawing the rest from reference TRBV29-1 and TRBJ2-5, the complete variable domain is SAVISQKPSRDICQRGTSLTIQCQVDSQVTMMFWYRQQPGQSLTLIATANQGSEATYESGFVIDKFPISRPNLTFSTLTVSNMSPEDSSIYLCSVHLASGGQETQYFGPGTRLLVL.

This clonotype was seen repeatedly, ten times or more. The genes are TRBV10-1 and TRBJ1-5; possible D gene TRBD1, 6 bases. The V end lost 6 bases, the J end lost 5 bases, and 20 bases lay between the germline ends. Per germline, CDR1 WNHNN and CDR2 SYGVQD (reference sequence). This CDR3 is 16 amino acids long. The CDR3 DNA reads TGCGCCAGCAGCTCGAATCCAGGACAGAGATATCAGCCCCAGCATTTT. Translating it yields CASSSNPGQRYQPQHF.